Listed below are T cell receptor beta chains from one sample, sequenced in a study of T cell responses to AZD1222 COVID-19 vaccine. Libraries were prepared by immunoSEQ multiplex PCR; TCRdb keeps only in-frame clonotypes and omits some of them. The data show about 120,000 clones, with about 90% seen just once and 8% to 9.5% held by the top ten. The sequencing used peripheral blood, collected on day 0 of AZD1222 vaccination. Receptors were obtained from an adult in good health. Each CDR3 is given with its conserved first and last residue. A D gene is named only where the DNA matches it firmly. Some rows have no size entry. The others give once, few or many, or a class for an expanded clone.

CDR3 protein	CDR3 DNA	D gene	V gene	J gene	clone size
CASSTERNQPQHF	TGTGCCAGCTCAACTGAACGCAATCAGCCCCAGCATTTT	NA	TRBV18	TRBJ1-5	NA
CASSDHRGDEQYF	TGCGCCAGCAGTGACCACAGGGGGGACGAGCAGTACTTC	TRBD1	TRBV10-1	TRBJ2-7	NA
CASSHTKGLAGEETQYF	TGTGCCAGCAGCCACACGAAGGGACTAGCGGGAGAAGAGACCCAGTACTTC	TRBD2	TRBV4-2	TRBJ2-5	NA
CASRREGGGYTF	TGTGCCAGCAGGAGGGAAGGGGGTGGCTACACCTTC	NA	TRBV2	TRBJ1-2	NA
CASSPEGGLNTEAFF	TGTGCCAGCAGCCCGGAAGGGGGGCTGAACACTGAAGCTTTCTTT	NA	TRBV7-6	TRBJ1-1	NA
CASSFTPGGWDEQFF	TGTGCCAGCAGTTTCACTCCAGGGGGCTGGGATGAGCAGTTCTTC	TRBD1	TRBV2	TRBJ2-1	NA
CASSSRGLRTNNEQFF	TGCGCCAGCAGCTCGCGGGGCCTCCGGACTAATAATGAGCAGTTCTTC	NA	TRBV5-1	TRBJ2-1	NA
CASSATRQSNSPLHF	TGTGCCAGCAGTGCCACGAGACAGAGTAATTCACCCCTCCACTTT	NA	TRBV6-4	TRBJ1-6	few
CASSGDPGQGDYGYTF	TGTGCCAGCAGTGGAGATCCCGGACAGGGAGACTATGGCTACACCTTC	TRBD1	TRBV6-4	TRBJ1-2	NA
CASRDRGGTEAFF	TGTGCCAGTAGGGACAGGGGGGGAACTGAAGCTTTCTTT	TRBD1	TRBV19	TRBJ1-1	NA
CASSPLSSGSGNTIYF	TGTGCCAGCTCACCACTTAGTTCGGGCTCTGGAAACACCATATATTTT	NA	TRBV18	TRBJ1-3	NA
CASSLGTELGTQYF	TGTGCCAGCAGCCTCGGGACAGAGCTAGGTACGCAGTATTTT	TRBD1	TRBV5-4	TRBJ2-3	NA
CASNSPGQGSNEQFF	TGTGCCAGCAACTCACCGGGACAGGGGTCAAATGAGCAGTTCTTC	TRBD1	TRBV28	TRBJ2-1	once
CASSREGAGAYGYTF	TGTGCCAGCAGCCGAGAAGGGGCCGGGGCCTATGGCTACACCTTC	NA	TRBV28	TRBJ1-2	NA
CASSWYQETQYF	TGTGCCAGCAGCTGGTACCAAGAGACCCAGTACTTC	NA	TRBV7-9	TRBJ2-5	NA
CASSQIGQGEAFF	TGTGCCAGCAGCCAAATTGGGCAGGGTGAAGCTTTCTTT	NA	TRBV3-1/TRBV3-2	TRBJ1-1	NA
CASSLGHAGSIPYEQYF	TGTGCCAGTAGTCTCGGCCATGCGGGGTCAATACCCTACGAGCAGTACTTC	NA	TRBV19	TRBJ2-7	NA
CASSSGQGAFYEQYF	TGTGCCAGCAGCTCGGGGCAGGGTGCTTTCTACGAGCAGTACTTC	NA	TRBV7-6	TRBJ2-7	NA
CASNFLGTGGGNQPQHF	TGTGCCAGCAATTTTCTAGGGACCGGGGGTGGCAATCAGCCCCAGCATTTT	NA	TRBV28	TRBJ1-5	NA